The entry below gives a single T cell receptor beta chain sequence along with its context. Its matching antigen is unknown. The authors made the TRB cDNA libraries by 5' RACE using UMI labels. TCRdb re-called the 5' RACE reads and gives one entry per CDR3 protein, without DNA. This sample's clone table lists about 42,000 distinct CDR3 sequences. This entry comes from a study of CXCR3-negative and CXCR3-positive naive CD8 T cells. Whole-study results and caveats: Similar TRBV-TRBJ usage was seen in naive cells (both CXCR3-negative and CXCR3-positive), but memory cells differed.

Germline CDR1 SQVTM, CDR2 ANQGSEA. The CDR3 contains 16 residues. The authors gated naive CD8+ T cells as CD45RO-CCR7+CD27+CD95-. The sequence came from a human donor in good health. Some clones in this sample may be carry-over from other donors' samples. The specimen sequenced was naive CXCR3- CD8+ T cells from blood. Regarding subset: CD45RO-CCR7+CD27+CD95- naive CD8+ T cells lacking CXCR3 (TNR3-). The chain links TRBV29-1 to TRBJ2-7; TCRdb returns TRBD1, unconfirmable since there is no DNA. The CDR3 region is CSVVGAVGGRSYEQYF.